This T cell receptor (beta chain) was identified in a study of blood T cell repertoires in COVID-19. For the study at large: Samples came from the United States, Italy and Spain, spanning acute and convalescent COVID-19. T cells, B-cell-depleted T cells, or PBMCs provided the cDNA or gDNA that served as material.

Authors' analysis steps: Quantification of nucleated cells was approximated via reference gene primer amplification. This table comes from immunoSEQ multiplex PCR, and its TCRdb copy is limited to in-frame clones, with some not included. V and J calls and clone size are given by that table; D and trimming were obtained from the DNA. The data contain 120,000 or so clones, about 88% of them seen just once; the ten biggest clones take up less than 4%. The CDR3 is 14 residues long. V shed 5 bases, J shed 1 base, and the junction held 2 bases outside the gene matches. In germline, CDR1 is MNHEY, CDR2 SVGAGI.

This chain connects TRBV6-5 to TRBJ1-3; 7 nucleotides line up with TRBD1. The clonotype was recovered from a woman aged 45-65 years with acute or convalescent COVID-19. Sequencing used peripheral blood. The CDR3 spells CASSKTGSGNTIYF. CDR3 in DNA: TGTGCCAGCAGTAAGACAGGGTCTGGAAACACCATATATTTT.